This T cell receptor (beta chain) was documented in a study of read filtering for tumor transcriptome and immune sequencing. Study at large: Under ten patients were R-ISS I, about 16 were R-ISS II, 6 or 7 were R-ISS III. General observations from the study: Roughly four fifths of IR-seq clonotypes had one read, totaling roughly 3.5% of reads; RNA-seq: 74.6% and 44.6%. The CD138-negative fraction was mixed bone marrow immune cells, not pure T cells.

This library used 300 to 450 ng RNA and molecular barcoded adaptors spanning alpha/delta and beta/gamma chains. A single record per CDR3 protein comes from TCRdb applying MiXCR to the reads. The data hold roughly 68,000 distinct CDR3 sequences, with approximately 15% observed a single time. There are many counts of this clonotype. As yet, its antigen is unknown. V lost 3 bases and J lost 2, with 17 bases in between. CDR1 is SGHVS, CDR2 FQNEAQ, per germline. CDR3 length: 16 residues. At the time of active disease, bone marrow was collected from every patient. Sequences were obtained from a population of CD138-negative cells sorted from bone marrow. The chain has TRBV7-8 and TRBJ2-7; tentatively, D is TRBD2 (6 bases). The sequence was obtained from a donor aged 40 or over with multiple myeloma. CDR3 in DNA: TGTGCCAGCAGCTTGGGAACGGGACTGGCTACCTACGAGCAGTACTTC. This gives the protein CASSLGTGLATYEQYF.